The 6 T cell receptor beta chains below all came from one sample that was sequenced in a study of Ad26.COV2.S vaccination and SARS-CoV-2 variants. Libraries were prepared by immunoSEQ multiplex PCR; TCRdb keeps only in-frame clonotypes and omits some of them. This sample has 350,000 to 500,000 clones, with about nine tenths found just once. This sample's treatment: about 20 received Ad26.COV2.S at low or high dose, single or two shots; five or six received placebo; per-sample allocation not given. The investigators took samples on day 63 after the first vaccine or placebo injection. The sample here was peripheral blood, taken in a trial of Ad26.COV2.S vaccine versus placebo. These TCRs come from a person between 18 and 59 years old who received the Ad26.COV2.S COVID-19 vaccine or a placebo.

For the CDR3, the DNA is TGTGCCAGTAGGCGGGCCACCCGCTTCACCGGGGAGCTGTTTTTT. Translated, it gives CASRRATRFTGELFF. The chain combines TRBV19 with TRBJ2-2, with D perhaps matching TRBD2 (5 bases). The V gene's germline CDR1 is LNHDA and CDR2 SQIVND (reference sequence). This CDR3 spans 15 amino acids. V was pared by 6 bases and J by 4 bases, with 15 bases between.

The gene calls are TRBV7-2 and TRBJ1-3, with TRBD1 matching over 11 bases. The CDR3 covers 17 residues. The V gene end was trimmed by 8 bases and the J gene end by 1 base; junction bases not matched to a gene: 10. Germline V gives CDR1 SGHTA, CDR2 FQGNSA. The CDR3 region is CASGDRGASNSGNTIYF. The CDR3 DNA reads TGTGCCAGCGGGGACAGGGGGGCATCTAATTCTGGAAACACCATATATTTT. The full variable domain, with the rest looked up from reference TRBV7-2 and TRBJ1-3, is GAGVSQSPSNKVTEKGKDVELRCDPISGHTALYWYRQSLGQGLEFLIYFQGNSAPDKSGLPSDRFSAERTGGSVSTLTIQRTQQEDSAVYLCASGDRGASNSGNTIYFGEGSWLTVV.

The genes are TRBV2 and TRBJ2-3, with 11 nucleotides matching TRBD2. The CDR3 is 15 residues long. The junction had 4 bases not matched to a gene; V was cut back by 4 bases and J by 4 bases. The germline CDR1 and CDR2 sequences are SNHLY and FYNNEI. The CDR3 bases are TGTGCCAGCAGTGGTACTAGCGGGAGCTCAGATACGCAGTATTTT. Protein product: CASSGTSGSSDTQYF.

V usage is TRBV9 and J usage is TRBJ2-7; no firm D call. Germline values: CDR1 SGDLS, CDR2 YYNGEE. The CDR3 is 17 residues long. The V gene lost 0 bases and the J gene lost 2 bases, with 18 bases spanning the gap. This chain's CDR3 is CASSVGPSPASTYEQYF. CDR3 DNA sequence: TGTGCCAGCAGCGTAGGCCCTTCTCCTGCATCCACCTACGAGCAGTACTTC.

V and J are TRBV5-6 and TRBJ2-1, with TRBD2 matching 14 bases. Trimming at V came to 3 bases and at J to 2 bases, leaving 7 bases not matched to a gene. This CDR3 contains 18 residues. Germline V gene data show CDR1 as SGHDT and CDR2 as YYEEEE. The CDR3 coding sequence is TGTGCCAGCAGCTCGGGACTAGCGGGAGTGGGCGCCTACAATGAGCAGTTCTTC. Its translation: CASSSGLAGVGAYNEQFF.

The chain couples TRBV5-6 to TRBJ1-2; TRBD1 matches 8 bases. V lost 0 bases and J lost 5; bases outside the gene matches: 0. The CDR3 is 13 residues long. CDR1 is SGHDT, CDR2 YYEEEE, per germline. The CDR3 sequence is CASSLDRGYGYTF. CDR3 in DNA: TGTGCCAGCAGCTTGGACAGGGGGTATGGCTACACCTTC.